This T cell receptor beta chain is drawn from a study of regulatory T cells in long-lasting Graves disease. Whole-study findings and limits: TRBV28, TRBJ1-2 and TRBJ2-5 were favored in persistent disease.

Arm-PCR of CDR3 regions with iRepertoire HTBI primers generated TCR beta libraries. MiXCR, applied by TCRdb to the multiplex PCR reads, yields one record per CDR3 protein. Among 300,000 to 450,000 distinct CDR3 sequences listed, around 15% were seen once. J gave up 5 bases and V 7 bases, and 15 bases lay outside the gene matches. Germline CDR1 MNHEY, CDR2 SVGEGT. The CDR3 loop spans 16 amino acids. This clonotype has a count of ten or more. Its antigen is unknown. Time point here: newly diagnosed GD, antithyroid drugs for less than 3 months. Following extraction of RNA from PBMCs, that RNA was used to make the TCR library.

Specimen: peripheral blood mononuclear cells (PBMCs), collected at new diagnosis, from a patient treated with antithyroid drugs. The receptor comes from a female donor with Graves disease. The chain recombines TRBV6-2 or TRBV6-3 with TRBJ2-3, with TRBD1 identical over 7 bases. The CDR3 nucleotides read TGTGCCAGCACCCCGTTTAGGGGGCTCCAGGGAGATACGCAGTATTTT. Amino acids: CASTPFRGLQGDTQYF.